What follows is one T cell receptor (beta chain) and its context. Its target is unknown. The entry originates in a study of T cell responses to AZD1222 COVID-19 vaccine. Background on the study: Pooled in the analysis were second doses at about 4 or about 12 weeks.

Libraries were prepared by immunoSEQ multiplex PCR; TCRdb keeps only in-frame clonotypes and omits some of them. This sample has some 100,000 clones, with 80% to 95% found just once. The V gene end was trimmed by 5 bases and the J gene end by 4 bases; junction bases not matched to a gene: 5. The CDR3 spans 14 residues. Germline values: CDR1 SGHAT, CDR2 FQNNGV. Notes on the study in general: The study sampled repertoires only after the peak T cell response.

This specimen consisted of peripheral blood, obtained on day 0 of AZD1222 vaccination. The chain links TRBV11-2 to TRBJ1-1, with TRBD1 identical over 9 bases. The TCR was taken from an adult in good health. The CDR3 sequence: CASSIQGAITEAFF. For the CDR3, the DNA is TGTGCCAGCAGCATACAGGGGGCGATCACTGAAGCTTTCTTT.